These T cell receptor beta chains were read from a single sample in a study of cytomegalovirus exposure and HLA in healthy donors. Sequencing was performed with immunoSEQ multiplex PCR; in TCRdb, only in-frame clones are kept and a portion is missing. The sample lists about 140,000 clones; around two thirds were seen once. Specimen: PBMCs. These receptors were obtained from a man aged 25-45 years in good health and CMV-seropositive. CDR3s include the opening cysteine and the closing phenylalanine or tryptophan. Each record gives: D gene, V gene, CDR3 protein. The D gene is left open where the match is weak.

d_call: NA; v_call: TRBV10-3; cdr3_aa: CATHDSGTEAFF
d_call: TRBD1; v_call: TRBV7-3; cdr3_aa: CASSLMGQGVWEQYF
d_call: TRBD1; v_call: TRBV27; cdr3_aa: CASSRQGSYEQYF
d_call: NA; v_call: TRBV4-1; cdr3_aa: CASSQVDREYNEQFF
d_call: TRBD1; v_call: TRBV28; cdr3_aa: CASSPRGQPRNTEAFF
d_call: NA; v_call: TRBV21-1; cdr3_aa: CASTAAGGGTRQETQYF
d_call: NA; v_call: TRBV28; cdr3_aa: CASSLSRGGGNEKLFF
d_call: NA; v_call: TRBV28; cdr3_aa: CASSRAGFSGELFF
d_call: TRBD2; v_call: TRBV19; cdr3_aa: CASSIDRGGKQFF
d_call: NA; v_call: TRBV27; cdr3_aa: CASFSGSYNEQFF
d_call: TRBD2; v_call: TRBV7-3; cdr3_aa: CASSPIAGVTGELFF
d_call: TRBD1; v_call: TRBV7-9; cdr3_aa: CASSPGGAWTEAFF
d_call: NA; v_call: TRBV7-9; cdr3_aa: CASSLEGGPSSGNTIYF
d_call: NA; v_call: TRBV4-1; cdr3_aa: CASSQFVLEGNQPQHF
d_call: TRBD2; v_call: TRBV11-3; cdr3_aa: CASSLFSGGVWNEQFF
d_call: TRBD2; v_call: TRBV7-8; cdr3_aa: CASSRNGAGLPYEQYF
d_call: TRBD2; v_call: TRBV2; cdr3_aa: CASSLSGRADNEQFF
d_call: NA; v_call: TRBV7-3; cdr3_aa: CASSPHRASDTQSF
d_call: TRBD2; v_call: TRBV9; cdr3_aa: CASSVAILADATDTQYF
d_call: TRBD2; v_call: TRBV19; cdr3_aa: CASSTLGTSDYEQYF
d_call: TRBD1; v_call: TRBV5-1; cdr3_aa: CASSLEQGADQPQHF
d_call: NA; v_call: TRBV6-5; cdr3_aa: CAATTNTEAFF
d_call: NA; v_call: TRBV19; cdr3_aa: CASSTWGQYEQFF